Sequencing of this T cell receptor (beta chain) was carried out in a study of cytomegalovirus exposure and HLA in healthy donors. Study in general: Caucasian-associated ancestry cluster membership applied to around 80% of approximately 400 genotyped donors.

Whole-study findings and limits: A later analysis found common viral pathogens apparently linked to several of the most significant clusters. Reports showed the classifier diagnosing cytomegalovirus status with high specificity and sensitivity.

Use of 60 Vbeta and 13 Jbeta primers characterized the PCR. The method was immunoSEQ multiplex PCR; TCRdb's version includes in-frame clones alone and lacks a portion of them. The table has about 120,000 clones, 81% seen once. A note on this clone: Its cognate antigen is unknown.

Donors were ostensibly healthy at sampling, although undocumented immune exposures were probable. Trimming took 5 bases from V and 0 from J, leaving 11 bases between them. The CDR3 is made up of 15 amino acids. From germline, CDR1 is MNHEY and CDR2 SMNVEV (reference sequence). Material for sequencing was PBMCs. The V call is TRBV27, the J call TRBJ1-5, with D maybe TRBD1 (5 bases). The clonotype comes from a man between 18 and 29 years old in good health and CMV-seropositive. CDR3 DNA sequence: TGTGCCAGCAGTCCAGGGTTAGATAGCAATCAGCCCCAGCATTTT. It translates to CASSPGLDSNQPQHF.